One and the same sample provided the 14 T cell receptor beta chains below, sequenced in a study of cytomegalovirus exposure and HLA in healthy donors. Researchers ran the PCR with 60 Vbeta and 13 Jbeta primers. Generated by immunoSEQ multiplex PCR, the TCRdb table keeps only in-frame clones and is missing some. The data include around 100,000 clones; the top ten clones carry approximately 3.7%. The sequenced sample consisted of PBMCs. The receptors were sampled from a young man in good health and CMV-seronegative.

The chain links TRBV6-5 to TRBJ2-5; a weak D match, TRBD2 (5 bases). The V gene lost 8 bases and the J gene lost 5 bases, with 9 bases spanning the gap. The germline gives CDR1 MNHEY, CDR2 SVGAGI. The CDR3 is 11 amino acids. The CDR3 DNA sequence: TGTGCCAGCGGTCAGCGGGAGACCCAGTACTTC. Translation gives CASGQRETQYF.

The chain links TRBV10-3 to TRBJ1-5; the match to TRBD1 covers 10 bases. The germline CDR1 and CDR2 sequences are ENHRY and SYGVKD. The CDR3 has 17 residues. V lost 2 bases, J lost 3 bases, and 7 bases stayed unmatched. For the CDR3, the DNA is TGTGCCATCAGTGAGACCGGGACAGGGGTGAACAATCAGCCCCAGCATTTT. Residues: CAISETGTGVNNQPQHF.

This sequence joins TRBV11-1 and TRBJ2-7; TRBD1 aligns across 8 bases. Looked up from germline, CDR1 is SGHAT and CDR2 is FQDESV (reference sequence). This CDR3 is 16 amino acids long. The V and J ends lost 5 bases and 3 bases, in that order; junction bases with no gene match: 12. CDR3: CASSPLGQELNYEQYF. The CDR3 region has the DNA TGTGCCAGCAGCCCTTTGGGACAGGAATTAAACTACGAGCAGTACTTC.

The V call is TRBV27, the J call TRBJ2-1; 8 bases map to TRBD1. V trimming: 5 bases; J trimming: 4 bases; junction bases outside the gene matches: 7. There are 15 residues in the CDR3. Germline V gene sequence: CDR1 MNHEY, CDR2 SMNVEV (reference sequence). The CDR3 DNA is TGTGCCAGCAGTCCGACCAGGACAGGGTACAATGAGCAGTTCTTC. Amino acids: CASSPTRTGYNEQFF.

The rearrangement links TRBV4-3 to TRBJ1-4, with D possibly TRBD1 on 5 matching bases. Trimming pared 1 base from V and 7 bases from J, leaving 13 bases between. This CDR3 comprises 15 residues. Germline-derived CDR1 and CDR2 are LGHNA and YSLEER. The CDR3 DNA reads as TGCGCCAGCAGCCAAGTCGGGGGAGGGACTGAAAAACTGTTTTTT. Protein product: CASSQVGGGTEKLFF.

This chain joins TRBV2 and TRBJ1-2; 9 nucleotides match TRBD1. Germline CDR1 and CDR2: SNHLY and FYNNEI. V shed 5 bases and J 3 bases; nucleotides not matched to a gene: 4. The CDR3 extends over 14 amino acids. The CDR3 sequence is CASSLQGADYGYTF. Written as DNA, the CDR3 is TGTGCCAGCAGTCTACAGGGGGCGGACTATGGCTACACCTTC. Variable domain in full (rest from reference TRBV2 and TRBJ1-2): EPEVTQTPSHQVTQMGQEVILRCVPISNHLYFYWYRQILGQKVEFLVSFYNNEISEKSEIFDDQFSVERPDGSNFTLKIRSTKLEDSAMYFCASSLQGADYGYTFGSGTRLTVV.

V usage is TRBV10-1 and J usage is TRBJ2-3, with TRBD2 matching 11 bases. Germline CDR1 reads WNHNN; CDR2 reads SYGVQD (reference sequence). This CDR3 has 19 residues. Trimming removed 4 bases from V and 7 bases from J; junction bases left unmatched: 19. The CDR3 protein is CASSVPLAGGPNANNTQYF. The DNA of the CDR3 is TGCGCCAGCAGTGTCCCCCTAGCGGGGGGCCCTAACGCCAATAATACGCAGTATTTT.

The V call is TRBV5-1, the J call TRBJ1-1; 8 positions agree with TRBD1. This CDR3 contains 14 residues. V was clipped by 4 bases and J by 7 bases; unmatched bases: 9. CDR1 is SGHRS and CDR2 is YFSETQ in the germline V gene. The chain's CDR3 is CASSHGQGLDEAFF. The CDR3 bases are TGCGCCAGCAGCCATGGACAGGGCTTGGATGAAGCTTTCTTT. The variable domain in full, with the rest retrieved from reference TRBV5-1 and TRBJ1-1, is KAGVTQTPRYLIKTRGQQVTLSCSPISGHRSVSWYQQTPGQGLQFLFEYFSETQRNKGNFPGRFSGRQFSNSRSEMNVSTLELGDSALYLCASSHGQGLDEAFFGQGTRLTVV.

The V gene is TRBV5-1, the J gene TRBJ1-2, with 10 bases fitting TRBD1. J lost 5 bases, V lost 4 bases, and 8 bases had no gene match. The CDR3 is 15 amino acids. Germline CDR1 SGHRS, CDR2 YFSETQ. In DNA form, the CDR3 reads TGCGCCAGCAGCGAACCTGACAGGGGGCCTTATGGCTACACCTTC. The encoded protein is CASSEPDRGPYGYTF.

Notes on this clone: A read error may account for a junction end that differs from germline. This sequence joins TRBV19 and TRBJ1-4; TRBD1 agrees at 8 bases. The germline V gene has CDR1 LNHDA and CDR2 SQIVND (reference sequence). The CDR3 consists of 17 residues. DNA of the CDR3: TGTGCAAGTAAAAGGGGGACAGGATTTAAGAGTCGTGAAAAACTGTTTTTT. Residues: CASKRGTGFKSREKLFF.

The rearrangement uses TRBV19 and TRBJ1-2; D possibly corresponds to TRBD1 (5 bases). The V end was cut by 9 bases, the J end by 4 bases, with 18 bases between. The V gene's germline CDR1 is LNHDA and CDR2 SQIVND (reference sequence). The CDR3 is 14 residues long. The CDR3 DNA follows: TGTGCCAGCTGGGCGGGGGACGGCACCTATGGCTACACCTTC. Translation gives CASWAGDGTYGYTF.

V and J are TRBV2 and TRBJ1-6; possibly TRBD1 for D (5 bases). The CDR3 totals 14 residues. V was shortened by 5 bases and J by 8 bases, with 13 bases between the two germline ends. Germline V CDR1 and CDR2: SNHLY, FYNNEI. CDR3: CASSKEGRDSPLHF. CDR3 coding DNA: TGTGCCAGCAGTAAGGAGGGGAGGGATTCACCCCTCCACTTT.

The J gene is TRBJ1-4, the V gene TRBV4-2; TRBD1 is a possible D gene (5 bases). The CDR3 runs to 17 residues. Per germline, CDR1 LGHNA and CDR2 YNFKEQ. Trimming cost V 0 bases and J 1 base, with 12 bases left between them. CDR3 nucleotide sequence: TGTGCCAGCAGCCAAGAGGGGGGGATAATAACTAATGAAAAACTGTTTTTT. Its protein product is CASSQEGGIITNEKLFF.

This chain links TRBV28 with TRBJ2-5, with 7 bases lining up with TRBD2. J was trimmed by 5 bases and V by 6 bases; bases with no gene match: 9. The CDR3 consists of 14 residues. Germline V gives CDR1 MDHEN, CDR2 SYDVKM. The CDR3 DNA sequence: TGTGCCAGCAGCCCGATATGGGGGGGGGAGACCCAGTACTTC. Protein sequence: CASSPIWGGETQYF.